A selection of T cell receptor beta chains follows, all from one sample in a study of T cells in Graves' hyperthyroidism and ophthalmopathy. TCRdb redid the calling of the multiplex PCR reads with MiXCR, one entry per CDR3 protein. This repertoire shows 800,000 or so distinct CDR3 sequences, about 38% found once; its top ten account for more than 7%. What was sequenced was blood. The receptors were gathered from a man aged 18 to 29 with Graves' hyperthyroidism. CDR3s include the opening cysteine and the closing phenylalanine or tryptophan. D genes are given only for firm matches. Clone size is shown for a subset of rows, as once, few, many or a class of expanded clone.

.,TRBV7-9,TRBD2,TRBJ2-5,CASSSPGLVETQYF,TGTGCCAGCAGTTCCCCCGGACTAGTCGAGACCCAGTACTTC
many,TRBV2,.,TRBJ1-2,CASTPSDGYGYTF,TGTGCCAGCACCCCCTCGGACGGCTATGGCTACACCTTC
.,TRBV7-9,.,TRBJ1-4,CASSLVLAGKLFF,TGTGCCAGCAGCTTAGTCCTAGCGGGGAAACTGTTTTTT
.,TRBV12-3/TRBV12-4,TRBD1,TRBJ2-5,CASSDPGTGGQTQYF,TGTGCCAGCAGTGATCCCGGGACAGGGGGGCAGACCCAGTACTTC
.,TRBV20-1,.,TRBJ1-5,CSARRGENQPQHF,TGCAGTGCTAGAAGGGGGGAAAATCAGCCCCAGCATTTT
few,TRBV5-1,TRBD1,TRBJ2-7,CASSLWDSYEQYF,TGCGCCAGCAGCTTGTGGGACAGTTACGAGCAGTACTTC
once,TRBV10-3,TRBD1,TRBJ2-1,CATTGQGMYNEQFF,TGTGCCACAACGGGACAGGGGATGTACAATGAGCAGTTCTTC
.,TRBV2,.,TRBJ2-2,CASSEAAAAGELFF,TGTGCCAGCAGTGAAGCAGCCGCCGCCGGGGAGCTGTTTTTT
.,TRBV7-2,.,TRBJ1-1,CASSLVGPLDTEAFF,TGTGCCAGCAGCTTAGTCGGGCCATTAGACACTGAAGCTTTCTTT
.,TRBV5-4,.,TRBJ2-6,CASSPSSVSGANVLTF,TGTGCCAGCAGCCCCTCTTCAGTCTCTGGGGCCAACGTCCTGACTTTC
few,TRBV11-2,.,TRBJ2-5,CASNQMGGRIGETQYF,TGTGCCAGCAACCAAATGGGGGGAAGGATTGGAGAGACCCAGTACTTC
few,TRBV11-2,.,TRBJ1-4,CASNPETAVSTNEKLFF,TGTGCCAGCAACCCCGAGACGGCCGTTTCAACTAATGAAAAACTGTTTTTT
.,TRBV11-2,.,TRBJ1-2,CASSRDNRYGYTF,TGTGCCAGCAGCCGGGACAACCGCTATGGCTACACCTTC
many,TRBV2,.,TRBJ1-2,CASTLGDGYTF,TGTGCCAGCACCCTTGGGGATGGCTACACCTTC
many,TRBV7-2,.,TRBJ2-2,CASSLRWDAGELFF,TGTGCCAGCAGCTTAAGGTGGGACGCCGGGGAGCTGTTTTTT
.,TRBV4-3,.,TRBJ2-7,CASGQGGEEQYF,TGCGCCAGCGGCCAAGGTGGGGAGGAGCAGTACTTC
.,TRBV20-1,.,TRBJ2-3,CSARDLGLTDTQYF,TGCAGTGCTAGAGATCTCGGACTCACAGATACGCAGTATTTT
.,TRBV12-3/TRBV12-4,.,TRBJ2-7,CASSVTGGDRYEQYF,TGTGCCAGCAGTGTCACGGGCGGGGACCGCTACGAGCAGTACTTC
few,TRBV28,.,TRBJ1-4,CASSLPTDEKLFF,TGTGCCAGCAGTTTACCCACGGATGAAAAACTGTTTTTT
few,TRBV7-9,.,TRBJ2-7,CASKGSSPYEQYF,TGTGCCAGCAAAGGCTCCTCCCCCTACGAGCAGTACTTC
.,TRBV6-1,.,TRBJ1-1,CASRGILNTEAFF,TGTGCCAGCAGAGGCATTCTGAACACTGAAGCTTTCTTT
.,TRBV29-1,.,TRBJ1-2,CSVDARGRGYTF,TGCAGCGTAGACGCCAGGGGTAGAGGCTACACCTTC
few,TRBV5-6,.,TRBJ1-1,CASSSRGAGAFF,TGTGCCAGCAGCTCGCGAGGGGCTGGGGCTTTCTTT
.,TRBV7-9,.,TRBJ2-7,CASSSDGDGYEQYF,TGTGCCAGCAGCTCGGACGGGGATGGCTACGAGCAGTACTTC
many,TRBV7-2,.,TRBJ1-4,CASSFRQSNEKLFF,TGTGCCAGCAGCTTCCGACAGTCTAATGAAAAACTGTTTTTT
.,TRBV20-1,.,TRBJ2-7,CSARALIGGYEQYF,TGCAGTGCTAGAGCCCTCATCGGAGGGTACGAGCAGTACTTC
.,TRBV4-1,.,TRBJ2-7,CASTRAGGNRGQYF,TGTGCCAGCACTAGAGCTGGTGGAAATAGGGGGCAGTACTTC
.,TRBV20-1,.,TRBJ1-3,CSASDMDPSGNTIYF,TGCAGTGCTAGCGATATGGACCCTTCTGGAAACACCATATATTTT
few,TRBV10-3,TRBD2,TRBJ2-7,CAIRTSASSSYEQYF,TGTGCCATCAGAACTAGCGCGTCCAGCTCCTACGAGCAGTACTTC
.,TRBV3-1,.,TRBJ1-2,CASSQDMGFNYGYTF,TGTGCCAGCAGCCAAGACATGGGATTCAACTATGGCTACACCTTC
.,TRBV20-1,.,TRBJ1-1,CSAEPYMGTEAFF,TGCAGTGCTGAACCGTACATGGGGACTGAAGCTTTCTTT
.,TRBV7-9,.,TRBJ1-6,CASSLVGGGWRNSPLHF,TGTGCCAGCAGCTTAGTAGGGGGGGGCTGGAGAAATTCACCCCTCCACTTT
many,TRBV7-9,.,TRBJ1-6,CASSLPAAGSPLHF,TGTGCCAGCAGCTTACCCGCCGCAGGGTCACCCCTCCACTTT
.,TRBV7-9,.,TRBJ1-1,CASSPGGSFEAFF,TGTGCCAGCAGCCCCGGAGGATCTTTTGAAGCTTTCTTT
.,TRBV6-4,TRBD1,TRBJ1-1,CASSSDGTGDTEAFF,TGTGCCAGCAGTTCTGACGGGACAGGGGACACTGAAGCTTTCTTT
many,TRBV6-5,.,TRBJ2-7,CASSPSGNEQYF,TGTGCCAGCAGCCCCTCGGGCAACGAGCAGTACTTC
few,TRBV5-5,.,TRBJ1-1,CASSLGQGTETEAFF,TGTGCCAGCAGCTTGGGGCAGGGGACGGAGACTGAAGCTTTCTTT
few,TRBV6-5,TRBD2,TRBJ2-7,CASSESSGGYEQYF,TGTGCCAGCAGTGAATCTAGCGGGGGCTACGAGCAGTACTTC
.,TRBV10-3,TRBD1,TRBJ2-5,CASRGTGMGETQYF,TGTGCCAGCAGGGGGACAGGGATGGGGGAGACCCAGTACTTC
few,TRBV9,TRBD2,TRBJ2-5,CASSVGGGDETQYF,TGTGCCAGCAGCGTGGGCGGGGGGGACGAGACCCAGTACTTC
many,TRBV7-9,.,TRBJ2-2,CASSSPQGNNGELFF,TGTGCCAGCAGCTCCCCTCAGGGAAATAACGGGGAGCTGTTTTTT
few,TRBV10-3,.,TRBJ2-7,CASSRWDAYEQYF,TGTGCCAGCAGCCGCTGGGACGCCTACGAGCAGTACTTC
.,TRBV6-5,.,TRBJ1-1,CASSYSKTLENTEAFF,TGTGCCAGCAGTTACTCGAAAACTCTCGAGAACACTGAAGCTTTCTTT
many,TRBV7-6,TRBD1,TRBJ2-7,CASRPRTGNYEQYF,TGTGCCAGCAGACCGAGGACAGGGAACTACGAGCAGTACTTC